The 9 T cell receptor beta chains reported below all come from one sample, sequenced in a study of cytomegalovirus exposure and HLA in healthy donors (dated by TCRdb to the late 2010s). Library preparation used the immunoSEQ multiplex PCR assay. For the multiplex PCR, a mixture combining 60 forward primers for TCR Vbeta segments and 13 reverse primers for TCR Jbeta segments was used. This immuneACCESS table, as held by TCRdb, lists in-frame sequences with V and J called but not all clones. Of the missing ones, under half trace to an unresolved V gene in checked studies; the others have no known cause. This sample comprises 200,000 to 250,000 clones, about 86% of them detected only once. The ten largest make up 8% of the sample. Sequenced material: PBMCs. Receptors were obtained from a woman aged 55-69 years in good health and CMV-seropositive.

The rearrangement uses TRBV5-1 and TRBJ1-6; TRBD1 might be the D (5 bases). From germline, CDR1 is SGHRS and CDR2 YFSETQ. This CDR3 has 15 residues. V lost 4 bases, J lost 9 bases, and 17 bases lay in between. The CDR3 is CASSREGREGSPLHF. The CDR3 region has the DNA TGCGCCAGCAGCCGGGAAGGCAGGGAGGGTTCACCCCTCCACTTT.

The chain has TRBV6-6 and TRBJ2-7, with TRBD1 as a possible D gene (6 bases). Trimming removed 4 bases at V and 0 bases at J, with 10 bases between. Germline lookup yields CDR1 MNHNY and CDR2 SVGAGI (reference sequence). The CDR3 covers 14 residues. The CDR3 protein is CASSWQGSSYEQYF. DNA of the CDR3: TGTGCCAGCAGTTGGCAGGGGAGCTCCTACGAGCAGTACTTC.

V is TRBV6-1 and J is TRBJ2-5; D unclear. Germline-derived CDR1 and CDR2 are MNHNS and SASEGT. Trimming stripped 5 bases from V and 2 bases from J, with 15 bases between. The length of the CDR3 is 15 residues. The CDR3 DNA reads as TGTGCCAGCAGTAAAATAGCTCGGCCGCAAGAGACCCAGTACTTC. This sequence encodes CASSKIARPQETQYF.

V usage is TRBV4-1 and J usage is TRBJ2-1, with 11 bases lining up with TRBD2. Germline assignment: CDR1 MGHRA and CDR2 YSYEKL. This CDR3 has 17 residues. Germline trimming cut 3 bases from V and 4 bases from J; bases unmatched to any gene: 8. The CDR3 protein is CASSHLSGRAKYNEQFF. In DNA, the CDR3 is TGCGCCAGCAGCCATCTTAGCGGGAGGGCAAAGTACAATGAGCAGTTCTTC.

The chain links TRBV10-3 to TRBJ1-1, with D unclear. The ends were cut back, 6 bases at V and 5 bases at J, with 13 bases in the middle. The germline V gene encodes CDR1 ENHRY and CDR2 SYGVKD. The CDR3 has 13 amino acids. DNA for the CDR3: TGTGCCATCAGGCCTGAAGAGTGGACTGAAGCTTTCTTT. Translated, it gives CAIRPEEWTEAFF.

This clone was counted between two and nine times. This chain connects TRBV6-5 to TRBJ2-1, with TRBD2 matching over 7 bases. The CDR3 consists of 15 residues. Looked up from germline, CDR1 is MNHEY and CDR2 is SVGAGI. J lost 10 bases, V lost 0 bases, and 9 bases had no gene match. CDR3 sequence (DNA): TGTGCCAGCAGTTACTCGGGTAGGCGGGAGTGGGAGCAGTTCTTC. As protein: CASSYSGRREWEQFF.

J is TRBJ1-4 and V is TRBV29-1; D unclear. This CDR3 has 12 amino acids. Germline V lookup: CDR1 SQVTM, CDR2 ANQGSEA. V dropped 6 bases and J dropped 0 bases, with 5 bases sitting between them. The CDR3 DNA follows: TGCAGCGTACAGTCAACTAATGAAAAACTGTTTTTT. The encoded protein is CSVQSTNEKLFF. Looking up the rest from reference TRBV29-1 and TRBJ1-4 gives the full variable domain: SAVISQKPSRDICQRGTSLTIQCQVDSQVTMMFWYRQQPGQSLTLIATANQGSEATYESGFVIDKFPISRPNLTFSTLTVSNMSPEDSSIYLCSVQSTNEKLFFGSGTQLSVL.

The chain is built from TRBV13 and TRBJ2-7; 11 bases are a match to TRBD2. Trimming removed 3 bases from V and 5 bases from J; junction bases left unmatched: 3. The CDR3 sequence is 14 residues long. Per the germline V gene, CDR1 is PRHDT and CDR2 is FYEKMQ (reference sequence). This CDR3 is CASSFLAGGHEQYF. The CDR3 DNA is TGTGCCAGCAGCTTTCTAGCGGGAGGTCACGAGCAGTACTTC.

The chain carries TRBV27 and TRBJ2-1; TRBD2 aligns across 8 bases. The CDR3 covers 17 residues. Germline lookup yields CDR1 MNHEY and CDR2 SMNVEV (reference sequence). The trim removed 4 bases at V and 6 bases at J, leaving 14 bases unmatched. The CDR3 region has the DNA TGTGCCAGCAGTTCGCCCTTTGCGGGAGGAGGGCGCAATGAGCAGTTCTTC. It specifies CASSSPFAGGGRNEQFF.